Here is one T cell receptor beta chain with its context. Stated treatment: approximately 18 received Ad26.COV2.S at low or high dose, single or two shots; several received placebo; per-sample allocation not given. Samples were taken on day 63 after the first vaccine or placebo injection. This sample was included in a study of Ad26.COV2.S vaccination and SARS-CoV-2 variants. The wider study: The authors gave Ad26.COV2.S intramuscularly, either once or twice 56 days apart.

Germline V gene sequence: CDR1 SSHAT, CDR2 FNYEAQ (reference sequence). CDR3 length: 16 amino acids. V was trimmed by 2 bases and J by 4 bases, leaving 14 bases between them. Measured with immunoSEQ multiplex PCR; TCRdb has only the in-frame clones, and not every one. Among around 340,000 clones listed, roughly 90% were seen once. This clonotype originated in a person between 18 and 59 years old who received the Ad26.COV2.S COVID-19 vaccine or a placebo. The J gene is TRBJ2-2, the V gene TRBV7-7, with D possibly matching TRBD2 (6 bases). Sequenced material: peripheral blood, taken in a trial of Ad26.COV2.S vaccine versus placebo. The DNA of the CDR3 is TGTGCCAGCAGCTTAAGCTCGGGAGCGCTCACCGGGGAGCTGTTTTTT. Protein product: CASSLSSGALTGELFF.